This T cell receptor (beta chain) was observed in a study of T-cell reconstitution after alpha-beta-depleted transplantation in children. Regarding the study as a whole: Surviving recipient T cells and thymic progenitors accounted for the high day-60 TCRbeta diversity observed in some patients. After transplant, at about two months, alpha-beta T cells were reportedly derived from several hundred expanded graft clones. After one year, T-cell counts and TCRbeta diversity mostly came from new T cells.

This clonotype was counted only a few times. The antigen is undetermined. For TCRbeta, the library was prepared with unique molecular identifiers. TCRdb reprocessed the PCR reads via MiXCR and lists one record per CDR3 protein. The table lists about 440,000 distinct CDR3 sequences, roughly two fifths of them singletons, with under 30% in the top ten. The receptor was derived from a girl aged 2 to 10 with aplastic anemia, due to receive a stem cell transplant. Sequencing was performed on PBMCs, taken before TCRalphabeta/CD19-depleted stem cell transplant.

This chain's CDR3 is CASTDVRTLRLAKNIQYF. The CDR3 coding sequence is TGTGCCAGCACCGACGTGAGAACTCTACGACTAGCCAAAAACATTCAGTACTTC. The rearrangement links TRBV6-2 or TRBV6-3 to TRBJ2-4; D is ambiguous. Trimming took off 7 bases at V and 0 bases at J, with 22 bases between the two ends. The CDR3 loop spans 18 amino acids. From germline, CDR1 is MNHEY and CDR2 SVGEGT.